These T cell receptor beta chains were read from a single sample in a study of blood T cell repertoires in COVID-19. Clones were read by immunoSEQ multiplex PCR, and TCRdb kept only the in-frame ones, dropping some. The sample has hundreds of thousands of clones; around 85% are singletons. Sequencing input: PBMCs or T cells enriched from blood (not recorded which). The receptors here all came from a woman between 35 and 50 years old who had recovered from COVID-19. CDR3s include the opening cysteine and the closing phenylalanine or tryptophan. A D gene is named only where the DNA matches it firmly. Not all rows give a size; the values are once, few, many and, for expanded clones, a class.

>TRBV6-9|once|-|TRBJ2-1
CASVPYREEGEDNEQFF
TGTGCCAGCGTCCCTTACCGGGAAGAGGGTGAAGACAATGAGCAGTTCTTC
>TRBV29-1|-|TRBD2|TRBJ2-7
CSVDLGRAEQYF
TGCAGCGTTGATCTCGGGAGGGCCGAGCAGTACTTC
>TRBV5-5|few|-|TRBJ1-2
CASSLGGAYTF
TGTGCCAGCAGCTTGGGGGGCGCCTACACCTTC
>TRBV28|-|TRBD1|TRBJ2-3
CASREIPGQGTDTQYF
TGTGCCAGCAGAGAGATACCGGGACAGGGTACAGATACGCAGTATTTT
>TRBV18|-|TRBD1|TRBJ2-1
CASSPQTGINEQFF
TGTGCCAGCTCACCACAGACAGGGATCAATGAGCAGTTCTTC
>TRBV6-6|-|-|TRBJ2-3
CASTWRSTDTQYF
TGTGCCAGCACTTGGCGGAGCACAGATACGCAGTATTTT
>TRBV28|-|TRBD1|TRBJ1-5
CASIPKDRRPRPQHF
TGTGCCAGCATCCCTAAGGACAGGCGCCCCAGGCCCCAGCATTTT
>TRBV18|-|TRBD1|TRBJ1-4
CASSPGTGEGKLFF
TGTGCCAGCTCACCAGGGACAGGCGAGGGAAAACTGTTTTTT
>TRBV7-3|-|-|TRBJ2-3
CASSLFGGVTDTQYF
TGTGCCAGCAGCTTATTCGGCGGGGTAACAGATACGCAGTATTTT
>TRBV11-2|-|TRBD2|TRBJ2-2
CASSSSGLAANTGELFF
TGTGCCAGCAGCAGCAGCGGTCTAGCGGCGAACACCGGGGAGCTGTTTTTT
>TRBV6-6|-|TRBD1|TRBJ2-5
CASRGATGDQETQYF
TGTGCCAGCAGGGGGGCCACAGGGGACCAAGAGACCCAGTACTTC
>TRBV5-5|-|-|TRBJ1-5
CASSPQAHSNQPQHF
TGTGCCAGCAGCCCACAGGCTCATAGCAATCAGCCCCAGCATTTT
>TRBV7-2|-|TRBD1|TRBJ2-7
CASSLGGTGANEQYF
TGTGCCAGCAGCTTAGGTGGGACAGGGGCCAACGAGCAGTACTTC
>TRBV9|-|TRBD2|TRBJ2-7
CASSGSGRYEQYF
TGTGCCAGCAGCGGTAGCGGGAGGTACGAGCAGTACTTC
>TRBV12-5|-|-|TRBJ1-6
CASGAPPPQGSYNSPLHF
TGTGCTAGTGGGGCTCCACCCCCACAGGGCTCCTATAATTCACCCCTCCACTTT
>TRBV6-1|once|-|TRBJ1-1
CASSESEAALGAFF
TGTGCCAGCAGTGAATCGGAGGCCGCCCTCGGCGCTTTCTTT
>TRBV4-3|-|TRBD2|TRBJ2-3
CASSQGLAGGPVTDTQYF
TGCGCCAGCAGCCAGGGACTAGCGGGAGGGCCGGTTACAGATACGCAGTATTTT
>TRBV19|-|-|TRBJ2-2
CASSTSSVNTGELFF
TGTGCCAGTAGTACATCTAGCGTTAACACCGGGGAGCTGTTTTTT
>TRBV3-1/TRBV3-2|-|TRBD2|TRBJ2-3
CASSPSGRGTDTQYF
TGTGCCAGCAGCCCTAGCGGGAGGGGCACAGATACGCAGTATTTT
>TRBV7-9|few|-|TRBJ1-2
CASSQPRTTDGYTF
TGTGCCAGCAGCCAGCCTAGGACAACAGATGGCTACACCTTC
>TRBV7-8|-|-|TRBJ2-7
CASSLNKGGIEQYF
TGTGCCAGCAGCCTCAACAAAGGCGGGATTGAGCAGTACTTC
>TRBV19|-|TRBD1|TRBJ1-1
CASRDRGRTEAFF
TGTGCCAGTAGAGACAGGGGGAGAACTGAAGCTTTCTTT
>TRBV4-2|-|TRBD2|TRBJ2-5
CASSQGGGETQYF
TGTGCCAGCAGCCAGGGCGGGGGAGAGACCCAGTACTTC
>TRBV11-2|-|-|TRBJ2-7
CASSSGTVGYEQYF
TGTGCCAGCAGTTCCGGGACTGTCGGTTACGAGCAGTACTTC
>TRBV6-5|-|-|TRBJ1-1
CASSYSSRGNTEAFF
TGTGCCAGCAGTTACTCCTCAAGGGGGAACACTGAAGCTTTCTTT
>TRBV27|once|TRBD1|TRBJ1-6
CASSRSGTGGYSPLHF
TGTGCCAGCAGTCGCTCCGGGACAGGGGGATATTCACCCCTCCACTTT
>TRBV5-1|-|-|TRBJ2-3
CASSFGVGTDTQYF
TGCGCCAGCAGCTTTGGAGTGGGCACAGATACGCAGTATTTT
>TRBV6-2/TRBV6-3|once|-|TRBJ1-2
CASSYPIPLYGYTF
TGTGCCAGCAGTTACCCCATCCCACTCTATGGCTACACCTTC
>TRBV9|-|-|TRBJ2-7
CASSSSGTSYEQYF
TGTGCCAGCAGCTCTTCCGGGACATCCTACGAGCAATACTTC
>TRBV7-2|-|TRBD1|TRBJ1-2
CASSQGQGSPGDGYTF
TGTGCCAGCAGCCAAGGACAGGGCTCTCCGGGGGATGGCTACACCTTC
>TRBV7-2|-|TRBD2|TRBJ2-1
CASSTVGGRTYNEQFF
TGTGCCAGCAGTACTGTCGGCGGGAGGACCTACAATGAGCAGTTCTTC
>TRBV4-2|-|-|TRBJ1-1
CASSQAVPGTEAFF
TGTGCCAGCAGCCAAGCAGTGCCGGGGACTGAAGCTTTCTTT
>TRBV6-5|-|-|TRBJ2-6
CASIQPGANVLTF
TGTGCCAGCATACAACCTGGGGCCAACGTCCTGACTTTC
>TRBV6-5|-|TRBD2|TRBJ2-3
CASSQRDTGTDTQYF
TGTGCCAGCAGTCAGCGGGATACGGGCACAGATACGCAGTATTTT
>TRBV28|-|-|TRBJ1-2
CASTEGGKYGYTF
TGTGCCAGCACCGAGGGCGGAAAGTATGGCTACACCTTC
>TRBV7-2|-|TRBD2|TRBJ2-5
CASSPLLAGGRETQYF
TGTGCCAGCAGCCCGCTCCTAGCGGGAGGGCGAGAGACCCAGTACTTC
>TRBV7-9|-|-|TRBJ2-3
CASSASMNTFSTDTQYF
TGTGCCAGCAGCGCCTCAATGAACACATTTAGCACAGATACGCAGTATTTT
>TRBV11-2|once|TRBD2|TRBJ2-7
CASSSRLRGNLYEQYF
TGTGCCAGCAGCTCCCGGTTGCGGGGGAACCTCTACGAGCAGTACTTC
>TRBV24-1|-|TRBD1|TRBJ2-3
CATSDPQGPSTDTQYF
TGTGCCACCAGTGACCCACAGGGGCCTAGCACAGATACGCAGTATTTT
>TRBV25-1|once|TRBD2|TRBJ2-4
CASSASRGLAGGADIQYF
TGTGCCAGCAGTGCGAGCCGGGGACTAGCGGGAGGTGCGGACATTCAGTACTTC
>TRBV11-2|many|-|TRBJ2-7
CASRGGGSGEQYF
TGTGCCAGCAGGGGTGGCGGTTCGGGGGAGCAGTACTTC
>TRBV30|-|-|TRBJ2-1
CAWSTQGNEQFF
TGTGCCTGGAGTACCCAGGGGAATGAGCAGTTCTTC
>TRBV5-4|-|-|TRBJ1-4
CASSLDQNEKLFF
TGTGCCAGCAGCTTGGATCAGAATGAAAAACTGTTTTTT
>TRBV5-1|few|-|TRBJ2-3
CASSLEGGSTDTQYF
TGCGCCAGCAGCTTGGAGGGCGGGAGCACAGATACGCAGTATTTT
>TRBV4-3|-|TRBD1|TRBJ1-3
CASSQEGTGIGNTIYF
TGCGCCAGCAGCCAAGAAGGGACAGGGATTGGAAACACCATATATTTT
>TRBV7-3|-|TRBD1|TRBJ2-1
CASSFTGGEQFF
TGTGCCAGCAGCTTTACAGGGGGTGAGCAGTTCTTC